This T cell receptor (beta chain) originates from a study of blood T cell repertoires in COVID-19. Across the study: Sites in the United States, Italy and Spain provided acute and convalescent COVID-19 samples. PBMCs, B-cell-depleted T cells, or T cells were the source of the cDNA or gDNA that made up the material.

Authors' processing steps: Reference gene primers were amplified, and this amplification served to estimate nucleated cell counts. Using immunoSEQ multiplex PCR, the repertoire was profiled, and TCRdb retains in-frame clones only, with some absent. The V and J calls and the clone size are those of that table, but D and trimming were determined from the DNA. The sample includes fewer than 90,000 clones, roughly 70% of them seen just once. Germline lookup yields CDR1 KGHSH and CDR2 LQKENI. The CDR3 totals 16 residues. Deletions cut 1 base from V and 0 bases from J, with 12 bases between. Sample: peripheral blood. This sequence originates from an elderly woman with acute or convalescent COVID-19. V and J are TRBV18 and TRBJ1-1; a possible D gene is TRBD1 (5 bases). CDR3 in amino acids: CASSPRQLKMNTEAFF. The CDR3 DNA follows: TGTGCCAGCTCACCACGACAGTTAAAAATGAACACTGAAGCTTTCTTT.